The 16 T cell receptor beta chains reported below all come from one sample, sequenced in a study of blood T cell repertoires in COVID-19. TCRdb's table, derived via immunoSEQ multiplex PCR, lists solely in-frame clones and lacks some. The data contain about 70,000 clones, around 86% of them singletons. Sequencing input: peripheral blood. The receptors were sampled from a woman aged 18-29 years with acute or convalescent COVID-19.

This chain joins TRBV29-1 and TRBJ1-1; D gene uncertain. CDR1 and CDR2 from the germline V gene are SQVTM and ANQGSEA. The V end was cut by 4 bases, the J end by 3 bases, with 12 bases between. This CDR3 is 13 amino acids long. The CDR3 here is CSVAKGGDTEAFF. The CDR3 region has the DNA TGCAGCGTTGCGAAGGGCGGGGACACTGAAGCTTTCTTT.

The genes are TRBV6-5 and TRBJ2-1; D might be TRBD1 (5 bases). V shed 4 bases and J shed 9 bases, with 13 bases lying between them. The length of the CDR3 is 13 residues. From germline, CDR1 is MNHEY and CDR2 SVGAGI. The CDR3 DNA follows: TGTGCCAGCAGTTTAGGGGCAGCCGGTGAGCAGTTCTTC. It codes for CASSLGAAGEQFF.

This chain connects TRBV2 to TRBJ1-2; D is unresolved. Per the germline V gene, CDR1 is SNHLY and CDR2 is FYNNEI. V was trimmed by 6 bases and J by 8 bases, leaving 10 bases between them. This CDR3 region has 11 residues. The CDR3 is CASRYLEGYTF. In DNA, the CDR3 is TGTGCCAGCAGGTACCTAGAGGGCTACACCTTC.

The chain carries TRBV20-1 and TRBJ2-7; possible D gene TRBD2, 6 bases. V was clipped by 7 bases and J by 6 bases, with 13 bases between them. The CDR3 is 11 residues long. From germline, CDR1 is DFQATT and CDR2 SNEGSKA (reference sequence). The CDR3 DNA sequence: TGCAGTGTATGGCGGGACGGCGAGCAGTACTTC. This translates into CSVWRDGEQYF.

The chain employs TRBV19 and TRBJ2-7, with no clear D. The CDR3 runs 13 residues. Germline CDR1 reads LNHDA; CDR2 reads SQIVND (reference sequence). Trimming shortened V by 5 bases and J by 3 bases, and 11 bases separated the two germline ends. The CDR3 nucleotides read TGTGCCAGTAGTGTGTCCCCTATCTACGAGCAGTACTTC. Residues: CASSVSPIYEQYF. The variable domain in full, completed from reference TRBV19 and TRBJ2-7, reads DGGITQSPKYLFRKEGQNVTLSCEQNLNHDAMYWYRQDPGQGLRLIYYSQIVNDFQKGDIAEGYSVSREKKESFPLTVTSAQKNPTAFYLCASSVSPIYEQYFGPGTRLTVT.

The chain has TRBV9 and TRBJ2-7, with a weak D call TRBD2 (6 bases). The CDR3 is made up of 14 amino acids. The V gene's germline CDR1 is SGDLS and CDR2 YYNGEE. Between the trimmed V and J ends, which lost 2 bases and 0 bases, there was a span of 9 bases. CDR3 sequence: CASSVGGNSYEQYF. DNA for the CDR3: TGTGCCAGCAGCGTTGGGGGGAACTCCTACGAGCAGTACTTC. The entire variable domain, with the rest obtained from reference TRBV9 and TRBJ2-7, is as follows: DSGVTQTPKHLITATGQRVTLRCSPRSGDLSVYWYQQSLDQGLQFLIQYYNGEERAKGNILERFSAQQFPDLHSELNLSSLELGDSALYFCASSVGGNSYEQYFGPGTRLTVT.

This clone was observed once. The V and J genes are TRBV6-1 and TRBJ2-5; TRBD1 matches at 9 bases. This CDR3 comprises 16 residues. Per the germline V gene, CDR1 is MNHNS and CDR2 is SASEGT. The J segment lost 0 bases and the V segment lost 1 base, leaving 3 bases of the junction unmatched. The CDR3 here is CASSEEDRGYQETQYF. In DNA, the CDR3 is TGTGCCAGCAGTGAAGAGGACAGGGGTTACCAAGAGACCCAGTACTTC.

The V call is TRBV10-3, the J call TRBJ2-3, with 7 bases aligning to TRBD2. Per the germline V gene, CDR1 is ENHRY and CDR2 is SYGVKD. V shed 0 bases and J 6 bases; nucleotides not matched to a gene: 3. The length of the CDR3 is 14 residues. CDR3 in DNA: TGTGCCATCAGTGAGTCGGCGGGGGTGGATACGCAGTATTTT. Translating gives CAISESAGVDTQYF.

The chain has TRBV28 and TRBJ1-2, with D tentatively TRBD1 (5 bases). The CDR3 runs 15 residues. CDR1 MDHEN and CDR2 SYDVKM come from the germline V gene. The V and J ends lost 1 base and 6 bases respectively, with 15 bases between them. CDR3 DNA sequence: TGTGCCAGCAGTTTATCCAGGGTGTTTGTGGATGGCTACACCTTC. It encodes CASSLSRVFVDGYTF.

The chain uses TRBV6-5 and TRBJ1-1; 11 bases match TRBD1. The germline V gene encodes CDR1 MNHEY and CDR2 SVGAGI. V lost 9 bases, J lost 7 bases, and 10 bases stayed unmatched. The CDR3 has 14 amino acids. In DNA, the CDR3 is TGTGCCAGTACCGAGGACAGGGGGCAAGGTGAAGCTTTCTTT. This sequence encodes CASTEDRGQGEAFF.

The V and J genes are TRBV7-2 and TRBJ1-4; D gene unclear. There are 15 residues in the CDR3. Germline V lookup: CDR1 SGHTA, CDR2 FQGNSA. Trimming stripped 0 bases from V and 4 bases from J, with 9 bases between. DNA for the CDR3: TGTGCCAGCAGCTTAGCGGGCAGTATTAATGAAAAACTGTTTTTT. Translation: CASSLAGSINEKLFF. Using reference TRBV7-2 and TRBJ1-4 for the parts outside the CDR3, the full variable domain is GAGVSQSPSNKVTEKGKDVELRCDPISGHTALYWYRQSLGQGLEFLIYFQGNSAPDKSGLPSDRFSAERTGGSVSTLTIQRTQQEDSAVYLCASSLAGSINEKLFFGSGTQLSVL.

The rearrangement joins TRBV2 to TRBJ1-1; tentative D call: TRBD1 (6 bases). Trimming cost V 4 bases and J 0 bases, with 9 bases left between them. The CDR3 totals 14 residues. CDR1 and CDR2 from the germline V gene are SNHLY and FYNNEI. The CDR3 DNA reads TGTGCCAGCAGTGCACAGGGTCTGAACACTGAAGCTTTCTTT. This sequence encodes CASSAQGLNTEAFF.

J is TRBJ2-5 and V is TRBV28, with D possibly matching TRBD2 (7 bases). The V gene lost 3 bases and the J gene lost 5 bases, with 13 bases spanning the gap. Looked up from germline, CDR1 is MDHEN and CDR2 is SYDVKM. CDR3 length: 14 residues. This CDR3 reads CASSLSGGPETQYF. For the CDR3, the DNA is TGTGCCAGCAGTTTGTCCGGGGGGCCGGAGACCCAGTACTTC.

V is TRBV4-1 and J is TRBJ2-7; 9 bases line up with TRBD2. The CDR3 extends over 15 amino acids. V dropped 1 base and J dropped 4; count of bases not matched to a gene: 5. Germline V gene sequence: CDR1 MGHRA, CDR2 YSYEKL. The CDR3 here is CASSQGAGGVYEQYF. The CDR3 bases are TGCGCCAGCAGCCAAGGGGCGGGAGGGGTGTACGAGCAGTACTTC.

CDR3 in DNA: TGTGCCAGCAGTGAATTAGGGGTCGAAAAACTGTTTTTT. This codes for CASSELGVEKLFF. V is TRBV6-1 and J is TRBJ1-4; TRBD1 might be the D (5 bases). The CDR3 runs to 13 residues. Trimming removed 2 bases at V and 8 bases at J, with 9 bases between. Germline values: CDR1 MNHNS, CDR2 SASEGT.

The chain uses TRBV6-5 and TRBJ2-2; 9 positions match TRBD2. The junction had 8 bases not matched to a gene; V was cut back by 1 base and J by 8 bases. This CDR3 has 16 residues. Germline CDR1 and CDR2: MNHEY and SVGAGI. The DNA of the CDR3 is TGTGCCAGCAGTTACTTGGCTAGCGGGACCAGGGGGGAGCTGTTTTTT. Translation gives CASSYLASGTRGELFF.